The 4 T cell receptor beta chains given below trace back to one sample, sequenced in a study of blood T cell repertoires in COVID-19. The repertoire was sequenced with immunoSEQ multiplex PCR; TCRdb's copy has only in-frame clones and lacks some. The data hold more than 95,000 clones, with 83% observed a single time. Sequenced sample: peripheral blood. The receptors come from a man younger than 45 with acute or convalescent COVID-19.

V usage is TRBV21-1 and J usage is TRBJ2-5; the table assigns TRBD2, which was not confirmed against the DNA. TRBV21-1 is a documented pseudogene. The CDR3 has 19 residues. The chain's CDR3 is CASIQSRTSGGAHQETQYF. In nucleotides, the CDR3 is TGTGCCAGCATCCAGTCCCGGACTAGCGGGGGGGCTCACCAAGAGACCCAGTACTTC.

The V gene is TRBV30, the J gene TRBJ1-6; D unclear. The CDR3 length is 14 residues. Trimming took 2 bases from V and 10 from J, leaving 15 bases between them. Germline values: CDR1 GTSNPN, CDR2 SVGIG (reference sequence). The CDR3 region is CAWSSAIIVSPLHF. CDR3 nucleotides: TGTGCCTGGAGTTCCGCGATTATAGTGTCACCCCTCCACTTT. Full variable domain (rest looked up from reference TRBV30 and TRBJ1-6): SQTIHQWPATLVQPVGSPLSLECTVEGTSNPNLYWYRQAAGRGLQLLFYSVGIGQISSEVPQNLSASRPQDRQFILSSKKLLLSDSGFYLCAWSSAIIVSPLHFGNGTRLTVT.

In nucleotides, the CDR3 is TGTGCCAGCAGTCGACAGCTCATCTATGGCTACACCTTC. Amino acid sequence: CASSRQLIYGYTF. This chain links TRBV6-2 or TRBV6-3 with TRBJ1-2; D is perhaps TRBD1 (5 bases). Germline values: CDR1 MNHEY, CDR2 SVGEGT. Trimming removed 5 bases at V and 4 bases at J, with 11 bases between. The CDR3 totals 13 residues.

On this clone itself: The junction departs from germline at one end; a sequencing error may be responsible. The chain uses TRBV6-1 and TRBJ1-1; a weak D match, TRBD1 (5 bases). Germline loops: CDR1 MNHNS, CDR2 SASEGT. The CDR3 is 12 residues long. CDR3 coding DNA: TGTGCCAGCAGTGAGGAGGGGCGCAGGCCATATTTT. This sequence encodes CASSEEGRRPYF.